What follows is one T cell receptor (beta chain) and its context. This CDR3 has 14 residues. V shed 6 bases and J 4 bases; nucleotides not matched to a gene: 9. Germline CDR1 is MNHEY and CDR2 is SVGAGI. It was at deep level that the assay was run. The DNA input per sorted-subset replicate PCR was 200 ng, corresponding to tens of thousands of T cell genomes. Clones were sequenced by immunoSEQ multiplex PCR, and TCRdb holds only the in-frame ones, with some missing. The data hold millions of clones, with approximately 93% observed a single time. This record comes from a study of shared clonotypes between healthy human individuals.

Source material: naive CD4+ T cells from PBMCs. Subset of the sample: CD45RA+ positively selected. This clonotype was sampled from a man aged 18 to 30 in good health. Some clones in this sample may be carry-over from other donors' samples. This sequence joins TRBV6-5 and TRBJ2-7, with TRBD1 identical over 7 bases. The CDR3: CASRPPGGWYEQYF. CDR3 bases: TGTGCCAGCAGGCCGCCAGGGGGATGGTACGAGCAGTACTTC.